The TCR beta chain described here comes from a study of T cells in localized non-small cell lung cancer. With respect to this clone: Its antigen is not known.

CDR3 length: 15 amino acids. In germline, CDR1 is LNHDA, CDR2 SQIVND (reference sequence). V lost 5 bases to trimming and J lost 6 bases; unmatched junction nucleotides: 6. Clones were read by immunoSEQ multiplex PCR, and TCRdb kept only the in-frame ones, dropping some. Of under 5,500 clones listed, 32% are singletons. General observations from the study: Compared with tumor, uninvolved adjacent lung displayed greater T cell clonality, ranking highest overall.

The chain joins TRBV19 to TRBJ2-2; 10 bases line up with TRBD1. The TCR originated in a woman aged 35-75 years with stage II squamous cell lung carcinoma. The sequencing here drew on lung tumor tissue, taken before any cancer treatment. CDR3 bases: TGTGCCAGTAGTGCCCGGACAGGGGGGCCCGGGGAGCTGTTTTTT. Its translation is CASSARTGGPGELFF. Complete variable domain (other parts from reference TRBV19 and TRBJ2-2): DGGITQSPKYLFRKEGQNVTLSCEQNLNHDAMYWYRQDPGQGLRLIYYSQIVNDFQKGDIAEGYSVSREKKESFPLTVTSAQKNPTAFYLCASSARTGGPGELFFGEGSRLTVL.